The 16 T cell receptor beta chains below all came from one sample that was sequenced in a study of T cell responses to AZD1222 COVID-19 vaccine. This table comes from immunoSEQ multiplex PCR, and its TCRdb copy is limited to in-frame clones, with some not included. This sample has 95,000 to 150,000 clones, with approximately 90% found just once. The sample was peripheral blood, taken on day 0 of AZD1222 vaccination. The source is an adult in good health.

The chain joins TRBV20-1 to TRBJ2-1; D may be TRBD2 (6 bases). The germline V gene has CDR1 DFQATT and CDR2 SNEGSKA (reference sequence). The CDR3 sequence is 11 residues long. Trimming took 5 bases from V and 13 from J, leaving 15 bases between them. This chain's CDR3 is CSARGGTFQFF. In DNA, the CDR3 is TGCAGTGCTCGTGGAGGGACTTTCCAGTTCTTC.

The chain is built from TRBV7-8 and TRBJ2-6, with unresolved D. Germline lookup yields CDR1 SGHVS and CDR2 FQNEAQ. Trimming shortened V by 2 bases and J by 2 bases, and 10 bases separated the two germline ends. The CDR3 runs 16 residues. Written as DNA, the CDR3 is TGTGCCAGCAGCTTAACCTCAGGCGCTGGGGCCAACGTCCTGACTTTC. It codes for CASSLTSGAGANVLTF.

V and J are TRBV18 and TRBJ2-7; 7 bases line up with TRBD2. The germline V gene encodes CDR1 KGHSH and CDR2 LQKENI. The CDR3 runs to 15 residues. V gave up 0 bases and J gave up 3 bases; unmatched junction bases: 5. The CDR3 nucleotides are TGTGCCAGCTCACCACCAGGAGCGGGAAACTACGAGCAGTACTTC. It specifies CASSPPGAGNYEQYF.

V usage is TRBV28 and J usage is TRBJ1-1, with 7 bases that match TRBD1. The germline CDR1 and CDR2 sequences are MDHEN and SYDVKM. V shed 5 bases, J shed 3 bases, and the junction held 9 bases outside the gene matches. CDR3 length: 15 residues. The CDR3 sequence is CASSPKGAQHTEAFF. In DNA form, the CDR3 reads TGTGCCAGCAGTCCCAAGGGGGCGCAGCACACTGAAGCTTTCTTT. Full variable domain (outside the CDR3, taken from reference TRBV28 and TRBJ1-1): DVKVTQSSRYLVKRTGEKVFLECVQDMDHENMFWYRQDPGLGLRLIYFSYDVKMKEKGDIPEGYSVSREKKERFSLILESASTNQTSMYLCASSPKGAQHTEAFFGQGTRLTVV.

V usage is TRBV5-1 and J usage is TRBJ2-7; 7 bases line up with TRBD1. The CDR3 spans 15 residues. Unmatched junction bases numbered 6, after V lost 2 bases and J lost 1 base. The germline V gene encodes CDR1 SGHRS and CDR2 YFSETQ. The CDR3 reads CASSFETGSSYEQYF. CDR3 sequence (DNA): TGCGCCAGCAGCTTTGAGACAGGGTCTTCCTACGAGCAGTACTTC.

The rearrangement joins TRBV28 to TRBJ2-5; D gene unclear. CDR1 is MDHEN, CDR2 SYDVKM, per germline. The V end lost 2 bases, the J end lost 2 bases, and 0 bases lay between the germline ends. This CDR3 comprises 11 residues. This CDR3 is CASSLQETQYF. CDR3 in DNA: TGTGCCAGCAGTTTACAAGAGACCCAGTACTTC.

The V gene is TRBV29-1, the J gene TRBJ1-2, with D tentatively TRBD1 (5 bases). The CDR3 has 15 residues. Per germline, CDR1 SQVTM and CDR2 ANQGSEA. Deletions cut 5 bases from V and 5 bases from J, with 21 bases between. CDR3 DNA sequence: TGCAGCGTTCGAAATGGGGCAGGGATAGGGTATGGCTACACCTTC. This encodes CSVRNGAGIGYGYTF. Full variable domain (outside the CDR3, taken from reference TRBV29-1 and TRBJ1-2): SAVISQKPSRDICQRGTSLTIQCQVDSQVTMMFWYRQQPGQSLTLIATANQGSEATYESGFVIDKFPISRPNLTFSTLTVSNMSPEDSSIYLCSVRNGAGIGYGYTFGSGTRLTVV.

The chain recombines TRBV28 with TRBJ1-2, with TRBD1 matching 7 bases. V trimming: 6 bases; J trimming: 8 bases; junction bases outside the gene matches: 9. Germline V gene sequence: CDR1 MDHEN, CDR2 SYDVKM. This CDR3 comprises 13 residues. The CDR3 region has the DNA TGTGCCAGCAGACAAACAGGGGCGCGGGGCTACACCTTC. It codes for CASRQTGARGYTF.

The V and J genes are TRBV30 and TRBJ1-2; possibly TRBD1 for D (6 bases). V shed 0 bases and J shed 4 bases, with 12 bases lying between them. The CDR3 is made up of 14 amino acids. Germline CDR1 reads GTSNPN; CDR2 reads SVGIG (reference sequence). The CDR3 DNA follows: TGTGCCTGGAGTGTACGGGGGGGCTCCTATGGCTACACCTTC. Translating it yields CAWSVRGGSYGYTF.

The chain has TRBV10-3 and TRBJ2-3; 7 bases map to TRBD2. Germline V gene data show CDR1 as ENHRY and CDR2 as SYGVKD. V lost 4 bases and J lost 0; bases outside the gene matches: 4. The CDR3 is 15 amino acids. The CDR3 region is CAISVGSGSTDTQYF. CDR3 in DNA: TGTGCCATCAGTGTCGGTAGCGGGAGCACAGATACGCAGTATTTT.

This chain uses TRBV29-1 with TRBJ2-1, with D tentatively TRBD1 or TRBD2 (5 bases each). The CDR3 runs 12 residues. Trimming stripped 4 bases from V and 8 bases from J, with 12 bases between. Germline V gene sequence: CDR1 SQVTM, CDR2 ANQGSEA. The CDR3 DNA follows: TGCAGCGTTGTTCGGGACCTGGATGAGCAGTTCTTC. Translating it yields CSVVRDLDEQFF.

The chain links TRBV27 to TRBJ2-7, with TRBD1 identical over 9 bases. CDR1 and CDR2 (germline): MNHEY, SMNVEV (reference sequence). CDR3 length: 14 amino acids. V was pared by 9 bases and J by 7 bases, with 13 bases of the junction left unmatched. CDR3: CASRTGGPPLEQYF. In DNA, the CDR3 is TGTGCCAGTCGAACAGGGGGCCCCCCCTTGGAGCAGTACTTC.

The chain combines TRBV7-3 with TRBJ2-3; tentative D call: TRBD1 (5 bases). The V gene's germline CDR1 is SGHTA and CDR2 FQGTGA. V was cut by 2 bases and J by 2 bases, with 8 bases left in between. The CDR3 covers 14 residues. The CDR3: CASSLDSLTDTQYF. As DNA, the CDR3 is TGTGCCAGCAGCTTAGACAGCCTCACAGATACGCAGTATTTT.

The genes are TRBV6-1 and TRBJ2-3; TRBD2 agrees at 9 bases. Per germline, CDR1 MNHNS and CDR2 SASEGT. V lost 1 base to trimming and J lost 7 bases; unmatched junction nucleotides: 9. The CDR3 loop spans 16 amino acids. CDR3 DNA sequence: TGTGCCAGCAGTGAAGGCGGGAGGGGCCTCGGGAATACGCAGTATTTT. This encodes CASSEGGRGLGNTQYF.

Notes on this clone: Other nucleotide sequences in the sample specify the same CDR3. V gene TRBV11-3 combines with J gene TRBJ2-2; weak D call: TRBD1 (5 bases). CDR1 SGHNT and CDR2 YENEEA come from the germline V gene. The CDR3 length is 17 residues. V lost 0 bases and J 1 base, leaving 12 bases between the germline ends. The CDR3 protein is CASSLDRQGVNTGELFF. In DNA, the CDR3 is TGTGCCAGCAGCTTAGATCGCCAGGGTGTGAACACCGGGGAGCTGTTTTTT. The full variable domain, its missing parts supplied by reference TRBV11-3 and TRBJ2-2, is EAGVVQSPRYKIIEKKQPVAFWCNPISGHNTLYWYLQNLGQGPELLIRYENEEAVDDSQLPKDRFSAERLKGVDSTLKIQPAELGDSAVYLCASSLDRQGVNTGELFFGEGSRLTVL.

The chain couples TRBV19 to TRBJ1-2; D remains ambiguous. Germline CDR1 and CDR2: LNHDA and SQIVND (reference sequence). This CDR3 has 15 amino acids. Trimming stripped 10 bases from V and 5 bases from J, with 23 bases between. CDR3 nucleotides: TGTGCCACCCGTATGGGGTTCGCCTCGTCATATGGCTACACCTTC. It encodes CATRMGFASSYGYTF.